This TCR beta chain stems from a study of tumor-infiltrating lymphocytes in localized non-small cell lung cancer. Study at large: From each patient, both tumor and uninvolved lung, non-adjacent to tumor, were sampled.

This CDR3 has 12 residues. The germline gives CDR1 MNHEY, CDR2 SVGAGI. V lost 4 bases, J lost 8 bases, and 8 bases lay in between. Measured with immunoSEQ multiplex PCR; TCRdb has only the in-frame clones, and not every one. Of some 9,500 clones detected, roughly 70% appear once; the ten largest clones hold about 20%. This clone is classed as large (0.1 to 1%). This TCR derives from a human donor with non-small cell lung cancer. Sample: lung tumor tissue. The V and J genes are TRBV6-5 and TRBJ2-2, with D uncertain. The CDR3 loop is CASSSLLGELFF. CDR3 bases: TGTGCCAGCAGTTCCTTATTGGGGGAGCTGTTTTTT.